The 3 T cell receptor beta chains reported below all come from one sample, sequenced in a study of CD8 T cells in ankylosing spondylitis. MiXCR, run by TCRdb on the 5' RACE reads, gives a single entry per CDR3 protein. The sample has approximately 300,000 distinct CDR3 sequences, less than 25% seen once. The sequenced material came from blood, either unsorted or a sorted T cell fraction (not recorded which). All receptors derive from a female donor with ankylosing spondylitis or in good health (not recorded which).

This clonotype was recorded a few times. The chain recombines TRBV5-1 with TRBJ2-1; 8 bases map to TRBD2. This CDR3 is 16 amino acids long. J gave up 0 bases and V 2 bases, and 4 bases lay outside the gene matches. Germline-derived CDR1 and CDR2 are SGHRS and YFSETQ. Here the CDR3 DNA reads TGCGCCAGCAGCTTCGGACTAGCCCGCTCCTACAATGAGCAGTTCTTC. Protein product: CASSFGLARSYNEQFF.

The sample holds a few counts of this clonotype. CDR3 in amino acids: CATSEPGQQETQYF. As DNA, the CDR3 is TGTGCCACCAGTGAACCGGGACAGCAAGAGACCCAGTACTTC. V and J are TRBV24-1 and TRBJ2-5; 7 bases map to TRBD1. Germline assignment: CDR1 KGHDR and CDR2 SFDVKD. V shed 4 bases and J 2 bases; nucleotides not matched to a gene: 3. This CDR3 comprises 14 residues.

The chain is built from TRBV5-1 and TRBJ2-3; D unresolved. The CDR3 extends over 15 amino acids. The V gene's germline CDR1 is SGHRS and CDR2 YFSETQ. V was pared by 3 bases and J by 0 bases, with 11 bases between. The CDR3, as DNA: TGCGCCAGCAGCTCGGGCCCCGCTAGCACAGATACGCAGTATTTT. Translating gives CASSSGPASTDTQYF.